Listed below are T cell receptor beta chains from one sample, sequenced in a study of shared clonotypes between healthy human individuals. The table came from immunoSEQ multiplex PCR; TCRdb's copy has only in-frame clones and leaves some out. This sample yields over 1.4 million clones, of which 96% are seen a single time; roughly 1.1% belongs to the top ten. The specimen sequenced was naive CD4+ T cells sorted from blood. The source of these receptors is a man aged 30-40 years in good health. CDR3s include the opening cysteine and the closing phenylalanine or tryptophan. Fields, in order: D gene, V gene, J gene, CDR3 protein, CDR3 DNA. The D gene is left open where the match is weak.

.	TRBV28	TRBJ1-1	CASSLRDGLNTEAFF	TGTGCCAGCAGTTTAAGGGACGGCTTGAACACTGAAGCTTTCTTT
.	TRBV30	TRBJ2-5	CAWRRAQETQYF	TGTGCCTGGAGAAGGGCCCAAGAGACCCAGTACTTC
TRBD1	TRBV11-1	TRBJ1-1	CASSLAGTGGWGTEAFF	TGTGCCAGCAGCTTAGCTGGGACAGGGGGTTGGGGCACTGAAGCTTTCTTT
TRBD1	TRBV18	TRBJ1-4	CASSFRDRGLPDEKLFF	TGTGCCAGCTCATTCCGGGACAGGGGGCTACCCGATGAAAAACTGTTTTTT
.	TRBV13	TRBJ2-4	CASSTYDVGDIQYF	TGTGCCAGCAGCACGTACGACGTGGGGGACATTCAGTACTTC
.	TRBV7-9	TRBJ1-4	CASSTLDREKLFF	TGTGCCAGCAGCACCTTAGACAGGGAAAAACTGTTTTTT
TRBD1	TRBV7-2	TRBJ2-7	CASSSRQGPLYEQYF	TGTGCCAGCAGCTCGCGACAGGGACCCCTCTACGAGCAGTACTTC
.	TRBV7-2	TRBJ1-2	CASSSFSYGYTF	TGTGCCAGCAGCTCCTTCAGCTATGGCTACACCTTC
TRBD2	TRBV11-2	TRBJ2-5	CASTKRLAGGEETQYF	TGTGCCAGCACCAAGAGACTAGCGGGAGGTGAAGAGACCCAGTACTTC
.	TRBV10-3	TRBJ2-1	CAIRAGPRADEQFF	TGTGCCATCAGGGCGGGCCCAAGGGCGGATGAGCAGTTCTTC
TRBD2	TRBV7-9	TRBJ2-1	CASSSLISGLTYNEQFF	TGTGCCAGCAGCTCCCTTATTTCGGGACTAACCTACAATGAGCAGTTCTTC